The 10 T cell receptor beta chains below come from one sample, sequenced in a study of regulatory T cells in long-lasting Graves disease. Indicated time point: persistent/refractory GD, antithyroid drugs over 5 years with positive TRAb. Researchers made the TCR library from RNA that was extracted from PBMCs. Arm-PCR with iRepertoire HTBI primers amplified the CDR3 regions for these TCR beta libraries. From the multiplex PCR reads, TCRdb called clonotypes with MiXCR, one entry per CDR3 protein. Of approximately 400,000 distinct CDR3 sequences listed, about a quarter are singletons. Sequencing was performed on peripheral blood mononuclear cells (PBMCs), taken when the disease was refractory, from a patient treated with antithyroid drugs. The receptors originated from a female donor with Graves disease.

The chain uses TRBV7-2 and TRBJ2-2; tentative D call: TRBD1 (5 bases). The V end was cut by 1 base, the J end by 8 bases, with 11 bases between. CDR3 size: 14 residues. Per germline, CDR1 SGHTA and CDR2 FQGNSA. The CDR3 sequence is CASSLVRVGGELFF. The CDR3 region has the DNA TGTGCCAGCAGCTTAGTCAGGGTTGGAGGGGAGCTGTTTTTT. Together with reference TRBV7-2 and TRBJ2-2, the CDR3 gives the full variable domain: GAGVSQSPSNKVTEKGKDVELRCDPISGHTALYWYRQSLGQGLEFLIYFQGNSAPDKSGLPSDRFSAERTGGSVSTLTIQRTQQEDSAVYLCASSLVRVGGELFFGEGSRLTVL.

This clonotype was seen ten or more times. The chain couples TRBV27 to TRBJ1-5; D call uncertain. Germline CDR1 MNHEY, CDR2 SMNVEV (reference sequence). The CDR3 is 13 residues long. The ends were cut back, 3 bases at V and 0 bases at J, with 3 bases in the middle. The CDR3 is CASSLRSNQPQHF. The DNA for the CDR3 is TGTGCCAGCAGTTTGCGTAGCAATCAGCCCCAGCATTTT.

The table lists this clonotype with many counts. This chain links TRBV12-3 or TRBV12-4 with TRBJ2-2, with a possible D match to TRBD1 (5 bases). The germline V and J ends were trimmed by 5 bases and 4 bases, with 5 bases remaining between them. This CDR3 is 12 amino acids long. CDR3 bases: TGTGCCAGCAGTACAGGCACCGGGGAGCTGTTTTTT. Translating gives CASSTGTGELFF.

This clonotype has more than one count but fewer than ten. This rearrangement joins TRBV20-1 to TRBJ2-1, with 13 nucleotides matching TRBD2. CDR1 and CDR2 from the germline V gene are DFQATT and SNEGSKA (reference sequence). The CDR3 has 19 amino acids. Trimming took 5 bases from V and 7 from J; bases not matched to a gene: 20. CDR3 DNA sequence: TGCAGTGCTGACGATCCGGGACCGACGGGACTAGCGGGAAGGAATGAGCAGTTCTTC. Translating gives CSADDPGPTGLAGRNEQFF.

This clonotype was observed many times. The CDR3 region is CAWGDPNTGELFF. The CDR3 DNA reads TGTGCATGGGGGGATCCGAACACCGGGGAGCTGTTTTTT. This chain uses TRBV28 with TRBJ2-2; D might be TRBD2 (6 bases). The germline V gene has CDR1 MDHEN and CDR2 SYDVKM. The CDR3 runs 13 residues.

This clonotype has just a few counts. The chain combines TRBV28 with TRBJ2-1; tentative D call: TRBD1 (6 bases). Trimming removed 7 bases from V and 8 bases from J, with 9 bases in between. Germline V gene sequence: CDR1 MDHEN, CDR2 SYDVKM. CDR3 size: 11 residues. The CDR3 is CASMGAYEQFF. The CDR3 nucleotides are TGTGCCAGCATGGGGGCCTATGAGCAGTTCTTC.

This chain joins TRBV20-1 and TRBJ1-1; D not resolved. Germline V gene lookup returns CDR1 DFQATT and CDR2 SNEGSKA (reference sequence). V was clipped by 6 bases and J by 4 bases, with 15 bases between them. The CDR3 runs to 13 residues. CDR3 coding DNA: TGCAGTGCCTGGGTAGTGGGTGGCACTGAAGCTTTCTTT. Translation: CSAWVVGGTEAFF.

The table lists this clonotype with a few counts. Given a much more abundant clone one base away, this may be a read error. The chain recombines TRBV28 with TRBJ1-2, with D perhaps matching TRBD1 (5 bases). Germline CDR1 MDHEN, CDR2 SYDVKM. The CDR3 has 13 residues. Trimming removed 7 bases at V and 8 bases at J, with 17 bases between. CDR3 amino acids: CASNQSGVHGYTF. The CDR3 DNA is TGTGCCAGCAACCAATCGGGGGTTCACGGCTACACCTTC.

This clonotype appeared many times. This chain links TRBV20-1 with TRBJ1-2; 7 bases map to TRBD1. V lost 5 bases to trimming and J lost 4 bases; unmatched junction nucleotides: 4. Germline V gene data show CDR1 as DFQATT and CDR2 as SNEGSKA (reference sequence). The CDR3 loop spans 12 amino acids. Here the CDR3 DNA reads TGCAGTGCTTCTGGGACAGTCTATGGCTACACCTTC. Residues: CSASGTVYGYTF.

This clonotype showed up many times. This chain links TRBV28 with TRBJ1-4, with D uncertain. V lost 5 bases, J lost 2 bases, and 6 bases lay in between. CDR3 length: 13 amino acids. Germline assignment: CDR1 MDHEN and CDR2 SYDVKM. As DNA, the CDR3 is TGTGCCAGCAGTAAAGGGACTAATGAAAAACTGTTTTTT. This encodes CASSKGTNEKLFF.